This T cell receptor beta chain was documented in a study of blood T cells in healthy people across ages. Whole-study results and caveats: Changes in expanded clonotypes were possibly confounded, as the CMV status of donors was unknown. Strong correlation existed between TCR beta diversity and naive T cell percentage.

The germline CDR1 and CDR2 sequences are SGHDN and FVKESK. Trimming took 0 bases from V and 5 from J, leaving 7 bases between them. This CDR3 region has 13 residues. A second about 7 to 11 cycle PCR used barcoded and J-beta primers. All samples yielded 3 million or more CDR3-containing paired-end reads. TCRdb passed the 5' RACE reads through MiXCR, listing each CDR3 protein once. This sample has just under 900,000 distinct CDR3 sequences, with more than 25% found just once. This clonotype was counted only a few times. The antigen is unknown. V and J are TRBV14 and TRBJ1-2, with a tentative D call TRBD1 (6 bases). The clonotype was recovered from a woman aged 80 or older in good health. Sample: blood. The CDR3: CASSQDGQYGYTF. Written as DNA, the CDR3 is TGTGCCAGCAGCCAAGACGGACAGTATGGCTACACCTTC.